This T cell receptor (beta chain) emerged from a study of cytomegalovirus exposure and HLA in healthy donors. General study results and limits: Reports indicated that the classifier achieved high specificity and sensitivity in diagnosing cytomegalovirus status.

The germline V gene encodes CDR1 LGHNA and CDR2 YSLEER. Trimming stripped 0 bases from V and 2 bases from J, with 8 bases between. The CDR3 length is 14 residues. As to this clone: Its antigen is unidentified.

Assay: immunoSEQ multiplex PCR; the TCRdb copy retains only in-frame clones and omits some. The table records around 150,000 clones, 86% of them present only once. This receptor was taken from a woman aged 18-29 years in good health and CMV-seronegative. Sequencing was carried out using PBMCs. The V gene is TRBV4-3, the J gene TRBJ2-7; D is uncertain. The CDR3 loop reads CASSQERQTYEQYF. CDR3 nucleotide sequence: TGCGCCAGCAGCCAAGAGCGGCAGACCTACGAGCAGTACTTC.